A single sample is the source of the 7 T cell receptor beta chains below, sequenced in a study of response to subunit inactivated influenza vaccine. TCRdb reprocessed the RT-PCR reads with MiXCR, giving one entry per CDR3 protein. The table lists approximately 480,000 distinct CDR3 sequences, 11% of them singletons, with about an eighth in the top ten. Source: PBMCs from blood, taken roughly 48 days after vaccination. These receptors were collected from a man over 45 who received an inactivated influenza vaccine.

This clonotype has a handful of counts. The chain is built from TRBV12-3 or TRBV12-4 and TRBJ2-7; 11 bases match TRBD2. V trimming: 4 bases; J trimming: 3 bases; junction bases outside the gene matches: 5. CDR3 length: 15 amino acids. CDR3 in amino acids: CASSSGLAEFYEQYF. DNA for the CDR3: TGTGCCAGCAGTTCGGGACTAGCGGAATTCTACGAGCAGTACTTC.

V usage is TRBV7-9 and J usage is TRBJ2-1, with D possibly matching TRBD1 (6 bases). The V gene lost 7 bases and the J gene lost 4 bases, with 17 bases spanning the gap. Germline assignment: CDR1 SEHNR and CDR2 FQNEAQ (reference sequence). The CDR3 covers 15 residues. The CDR3: CASTSGDIRYNEQFF. As DNA, the CDR3 is TGTGCCAGCACCTCAGGGGACATCAGATACAATGAGCAGTTCTTC.

This sequence joins TRBV10-2 and TRBJ1-4; TRBD1 matches 7 bases. V lost 5 bases to trimming and J lost 6 bases; unmatched junction nucleotides: 3. Germline loops: CDR1 WSHSY, CDR2 SAAADI. The CDR3 has 13 amino acids. The CDR3 protein is CASSRDRYEKLFF. DNA of the CDR3: TGCGCCAGCAGTCGGGACAGATATGAAAAACTGTTTTTT.

This clonotype has more than one count but fewer than ten. The rearrangement links TRBV5-4 to TRBJ2-3; TRBD2 aligns across 7 bases. The length of the CDR3 is 15 residues. V was clipped by 3 bases and J by 4 bases; unmatched bases: 8. Germline assignment: CDR1 SGHNT and CDR2 YYREEE (reference sequence). The CDR3 nucleotides read TGTGCCAGCAGCTCGCGGGCGGGGGTGGCAGATACGCAGTATTTT. The encoded protein is CASSSRAGVADTQYF.

The chain uses TRBV24-1 and TRBJ2-1; 8 bases are a match to TRBD1. Germline V gene lookup returns CDR1 KGHDR and CDR2 SFDVKD. J gave up 10 bases and V 9 bases, and 13 bases lay outside the gene matches. This CDR3 has 14 amino acids. CDR3 in amino acids: CATRGQGTPGEQFF. The CDR3 DNA reads TGTGCCACCCGAGGACAGGGAACTCCGGGGGAGCAGTTCTTC.

This chain uses TRBV4-3 with TRBJ2-3, with D tentatively TRBD1 or TRBD2 (6 bases each). Germline values: CDR1 LGHNA, CDR2 YSLEER. Trimming removed 0 bases from V and 2 bases from J, with 12 bases in between. The CDR3 loop spans 16 amino acids. This CDR3 is CASSQDLRGDTDTQYF. The CDR3 DNA follows: TGCGCCAGCAGCCAAGATCTTAGGGGGGACACAGATACGCAGTATTTT.

This clonotype was seen a handful of times. V and J are TRBV29-1 and TRBJ2-1; the D gene is possibly TRBD1 (5 bases). V was shortened by 0 bases and J by 7 bases, with 13 bases between the two germline ends. The germline V gene has CDR1 SQVTM and CDR2 ANQGSEA. The CDR3 extends over 14 amino acids. This chain's CDR3 is CSVEEGKGSNEQFF. DNA for the CDR3: TGCAGCGTTGAAGAGGGAAAGGGGTCGAATGAGCAGTTCTTC.